This T cell receptor (beta chain) was observed in a study of T cell responses to AZD1222 COVID-19 vaccine (TCRdb year 2021). About the investigation overall: TCR sequencing was performed for some 250 trial participants, of whom around 200 were given two doses of AZD1222 and about 25 were given two doses of MenACWY control vaccine. Enrollment into the trials was organized by age into subgroups of 18-55, 56-69 and 70-plus years, and those subgroups contained about 160, 30 and 59 TCR-sequenced participants, respectively.

Broad study findings and their caveats: In the small 56-69-year group, the increase in depth fell short of significance, most likely because of low power. Participants were mostly white British and included more females than males, and it was suggested by the authors that clonal diversity may have been underestimated. Conclusions about previously exposed vaccinees are limited because only a handful of AZD1222 recipients were SARS-CoV-2 seropositive at baseline. No day 14 peak-response samples were available, so repertoires were characterized only after the peak T cell response. Reportedly, close to half of the unique spike-specific TCRs recognized epitopes lying outside the regions that are mutated in the B.1.351 and B.1.1.7 variants. The vaccine-associated CD4 TCRs covered the entire spike protein, and the dominant responses fell in regions 160-218 and 743-854. After two AZD1222 doses, both the breadth and the depth of spike-specific TCRs were significantly higher than at day 0 and than in MenACWY recipients.

Remarks on this clone: Its antigen target is currently unknown. No base qualities exist here, and no much larger clone lies one base off it.

The CDR3 regions of human TCRbeta chains were analyzed by immunosequencing. The authors' analysis ran thus. TCRs in the repertoires were matched against a reference library of SARS-CoV-2-specific TCRs that had been generated with the MIRA antigen-specificity platform. Breadth was defined as the fraction of unique TCRs that were SARS-CoV-2-associated. Depth was defined as the fraction of total T cells that were SARS-CoV-2-associated. Using the MIRA data, each spike-specific TCR was assigned both to the spike region to which the TCR was reactive and to a CD4 or CD8 class. Log10-transformed breadth and depth values were compared by one-way ANOVA with Sidak's multiple comparisons tests. TCRdb took over this immuneACCESS table, retaining in-frame rearrangements with V and J assigned. Such tables are incomplete; in checked studies, under half of the missing clones stem from an unresolved V gene, and the remainder is unexplained. V, J and clone size were drawn from that table, and D and trimming were deduced from the DNA. A total of tens of thousands of clones appear in this sample, 92% of them only once. Under 5% of the sample belongs to the ten largest clones.

This sample's time point label indicates: about 28 days (+/-7) after the second vaccine dose. Because spike-specific TCR depth and breadth did not differ between the two schedules, AZD1222 recipients who got a second dose at roughly 4 weeks were pooled with those who got a second dose at roughly 12 weeks. Vaccinee samples were obtained from the UK trials COV001 and COV002, which included a single-blind randomized controlled phase 2/3 trial of AZD1222 (ChAdOx1 nCoV-19) in healthy adults. For TCRbeta chain sequencing, PBMC samples from trial participants were taken at day 0 and at day 28 after the second dose. The CDR3 runs 15 residues from the cysteine to the phenylalanine. The kept DNA is CDR3 alone, 45 bases in frame from the first base. Based on the germline V gene (reference sequence), the CDR1 and CDR2 sequences are PRHDT and FYEKMQ. V lost 2 bases and J lost 0 bases; the stretch between them is 7 bases long.

The sample was peripheral blood, taken 28 days after the second AZD1222 dose. Here the chain combines TRBV13 and TRBJ1-4; the D gene assignment is ambiguous. This TCR was sampled from an adult who received the AZD1222 COVID-19 vaccine. The DNA is as follows: TGTGCCAGCAGCTTACGACAAGCAACTAATGAAAAACTGTTTTTT. Translated, it gives CASSLRQATNEKLFF.